The T cell receptor beta chain described here comes from a study of Graves' ophthalmopathy and Graves' hyperthyroidism. This CDR3 contains 16 residues. Germline V lookup: CDR1 SGHAT, CDR2 FQNNGV. Between the trimmed V and J ends, which lost 0 bases and 5 bases, there was a span of 13 bases. The study amplified TCR beta CDR3 regions using RNA transcripts. Second-round multiplex PCR came after first-round RT-PCR with HTBI primers. TCRdb used MiXCR to reprocess the multiplex PCR reads, holding one entry per CDR3 protein. This table holds approximately 1.2 million distinct CDR3 sequences, roughly 35% found once. A word on this clonotype: Its antigen is unknown.

Overall study results and limits: Built on 13 signatures, a model told ophthalmopathy apart from stable hyperthyroidism with around 90% sensitivity and approximately 81% specificity. Blood also held most thyroid clonotypes expanded above 0.001 frequency.

The gene calls are TRBV11-2 and TRBJ2-2; D tentatively reads TRBD1 or TRBD2 (5 bases each). This clonotype originated in an adult man with Graves' hyperthyroidism. The source material was peripheral blood or thyroid tissue (not recorded which). The CDR3 reads CASSLEGVGGTGELFF. CDR3 nucleotide sequence: TGTGCCAGCAGCTTAGAGGGGGTTGGCGGGACCGGGGAGCTGTTTTTT.